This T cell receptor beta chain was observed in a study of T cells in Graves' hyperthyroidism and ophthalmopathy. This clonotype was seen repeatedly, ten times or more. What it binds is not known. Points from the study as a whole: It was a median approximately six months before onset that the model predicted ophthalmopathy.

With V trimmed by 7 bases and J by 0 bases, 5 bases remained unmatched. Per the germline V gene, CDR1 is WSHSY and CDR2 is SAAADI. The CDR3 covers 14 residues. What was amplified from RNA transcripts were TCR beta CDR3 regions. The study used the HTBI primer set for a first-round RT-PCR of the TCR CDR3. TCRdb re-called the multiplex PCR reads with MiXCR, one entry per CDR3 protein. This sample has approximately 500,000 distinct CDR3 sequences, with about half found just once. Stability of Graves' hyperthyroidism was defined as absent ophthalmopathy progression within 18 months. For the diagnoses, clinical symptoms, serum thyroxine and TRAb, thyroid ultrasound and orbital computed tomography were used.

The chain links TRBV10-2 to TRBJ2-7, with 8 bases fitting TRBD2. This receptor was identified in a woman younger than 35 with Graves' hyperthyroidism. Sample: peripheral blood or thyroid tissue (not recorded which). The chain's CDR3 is CASTQSGSSYEQYF. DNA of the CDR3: TGCGCCAGCACACAGAGCGGGAGCTCCTACGAGCAGTACTTC.